These 17 T cell receptor beta chains were sequenced from one sample in a study of blood T cell repertoires in COVID-19. The table came from immunoSEQ multiplex PCR; TCRdb's copy has only in-frame clones and leaves some out. This sample has some 240,000 clones, with around 90% found just once. Sequencing was carried out using peripheral blood. The receptors were gathered from a man in his fifties or sixties who had recovered from COVID-19.

This clone came up once. The J gene is TRBJ2-5, the V gene TRBV28, with 9 bases identical to TRBD1. V was clipped by 5 bases and J by 0 bases; unmatched bases: 4. Germline V gives CDR1 MDHEN, CDR2 SYDVKM. The CDR3 sequence is 15 residues long. CDR3 DNA: TGTGCCAGCAGTCGGGACAGGGTGGACCAAGAGACCCAGTACTTC. Protein sequence: CASSRDRVDQETQYF.

This clone was seen a handful of times. This sequence joins TRBV9 and TRBJ2-7, with 7 bases aligning to TRBD2. CDR3 length: 14 residues. The V and J ends lost 6 bases and 3 bases, in that order; junction bases with no gene match: 9. Germline assignment: CDR1 SGDLS and CDR2 YYNGEE. CDR3 loop: CASIGRGSRYEQYF. In DNA form, the CDR3 reads TGTGCCAGCATAGGGAGGGGTTCCCGCTACGAGCAGTACTTC.

In this sample, this clone turned up once. The genes are TRBV27 and TRBJ2-1; 7 bases fit TRBD1. The J segment lost 4 bases and the V segment lost 2 bases, leaving 14 bases of the junction unmatched. Germline V gives CDR1 MNHEY, CDR2 SMNVEV (reference sequence). This CDR3 region has 18 residues. CDR3 bases: TGTGCCAGCAGTTTAAGCCGACAGGGCCTTGTAGGGTACAATGAGCAGTTCTTC. This gives the protein CASSLSRQGLVGYNEQFF.

The rearrangement joins TRBV7-2 to TRBJ2-3, with 10 positions matching TRBD1. Germline V lookup: CDR1 SGHTA, CDR2 FQGNSA. This CDR3 has 15 amino acids. V was pared by 3 bases and J by 7 bases, with 7 bases of the junction left unmatched. This CDR3 is CASSFNDRGPNTQYF. The CDR3 DNA reads TGTGCCAGCAGCTTTAACGACAGGGGGCCGAATACGCAGTATTTT.

The chain couples TRBV19 to TRBJ1-2, with 7 bases that match TRBD1. Germline V gene sequence: CDR1 LNHDA, CDR2 SQIVND (reference sequence). The junction had 8 bases not matched to a gene; V was cut back by 3 bases and J by 7 bases. The CDR3 totals 14 residues. This CDR3 reads CASSISGAGGGYTF. The CDR3 region has the DNA TGTGCCAGTAGTATTTCCGGGGCAGGGGGTGGCTACACCTTC.

The chain links TRBV4-3 to TRBJ2-3; the D is unclear. Trimming left V 0 bases short and J 8 bases short, with 15 bases between. CDR1 is LGHNA and CDR2 is YSLEER in the germline V gene. This CDR3 comprises 15 residues. DNA for the CDR3: TGCGCCAGCAGCCAAGATCCGAGAAAGCCAGGTACGCAGTATTTT. It specifies CASSQDPRKPGTQYF.

The chain combines TRBV10-2 with TRBJ2-7; 7 nucleotides align to TRBD1. Losses at the gene ends were 6 bases for V and 4 bases for J; bases not matched to a gene: 3. Germline CDR1 reads WSHSY; CDR2 reads SAAADI. This CDR3 is 12 amino acids long. CDR3 bases: TGCGCCAGCAGGGGACAGCGATACGAGCAGTACTTC. This codes for CASRGQRYEQYF.

V usage is TRBV27 and J usage is TRBJ2-5; 7 bases are shared with TRBD1. Trimming cost V 5 bases and J 9 bases; bases outside gene matches: 15. Germline CDR1 reads MNHEY; CDR2 reads SMNVEV (reference sequence). The CDR3 extends over 15 amino acids. CDR3 DNA: TGTGCCAGCAGTCCGCCCTCGACAGGGTCCAGGGCCCAGTACTTC. Protein product: CASSPPSTGSRAQYF.

The chain links TRBV29-1 to TRBJ1-2; unclear D gene. This CDR3 is built from 13 residues. Trimming cost V 1 base and J 1 base, with 7 bases left between them. Per germline, CDR1 SQVTM and CDR2 ANQGSEA. The chain's CDR3 is CSVEVNSNYGYTF. The CDR3, as DNA: TGCAGCGTTGAAGTCAACAGTAACTATGGCTACACCTTC.

The CDR3, as DNA: TGTGCCAGCAGCTTAGGAGACAGGGCGAACACCGGGGAGCTGTTTTTT. This sequence encodes CASSLGDRANTGELFF. This chain uses TRBV11-2 with TRBJ2-2; TRBD1 matches 7 bases. V lost 1 base and J lost 0; bases outside the gene matches: 2. CDR3 length equals 16 residues. Germline CDR1 is SGHAT and CDR2 is FQNNGV.

This chain connects TRBV3-1 (or the pseudogene TRBV3-2) to TRBJ2-3, with 15 bases fitting TRBD2. V was clipped by 4 bases and J by 5 bases; unmatched bases: 7. The germline gives CDR1 LGHDT, CDR2 YNNKEL (reference sequence). CDR3 length: 17 amino acids. The CDR3 DNA sequence: TGTGCCAGCAGCCCAGGACTAGCGGGGGGGCAGGGAGATACGCAGTATTTT. Translation gives CASSPGLAGGQGDTQYF.

The chain is built from TRBV5-4 and TRBJ1-2, with TRBD1 matching 10 bases. The V gene's germline CDR1 is SGHNT and CDR2 YYREEE (reference sequence). The CDR3 contains 17 residues. With V trimmed by 4 bases and J by 0 bases, 9 bases remained unmatched. CDR3 protein: CASSPYPGQGANYGYTF. In DNA, the CDR3 is TGTGCCAGCAGCCCTTACCCCGGACAGGGGGCTAACTATGGCTACACCTTC.

The V gene is TRBV6-5, the J gene TRBJ1-2; a weak D match, TRBD1 (6 bases). The V gene lost 7 bases and the J gene lost 3 bases, with 12 bases spanning the gap. The germline gives CDR1 MNHEY, CDR2 SVGAGI. CDR3 length equals 13 residues. The CDR3 DNA is TGTGCCAGCACAGTGGGGGCAGACTATGGCTACACCTTC. It specifies CASTVGADYGYTF.

The chain recombines TRBV6-4 with TRBJ1-1; D possibly corresponds to TRBD1 (5 bases). This CDR3 has 14 amino acids. In germline, CDR1 is MRHNA, CDR2 SNTAGT. V gave up 2 bases and J gave up 7 bases, with 14 bases separating them. The CDR3 DNA sequence: TGTGCCAGCAGTGACCAGGGAAAGTTGAGTGAAGCTTTCTTT. Translation gives CASSDQGKLSEAFF.

The chain employs TRBV28 and TRBJ1-2, with TRBD1 identical over 8 bases. The germline gives CDR1 MDHEN, CDR2 SYDVKM. Trimming took 6 bases from V and 3 from J; bases not matched to a gene: 12. The CDR3 covers 16 residues. CDR3 in amino acids: CASSSPRLQGDYGYTF. The CDR3 nucleotides read TGTGCCAGCAGCTCGCCCCGACTACAGGGGGACTATGGCTACACCTTC.

The V call is TRBV27, the J call TRBJ1-1, with TRBD1 matching over 7 bases. The CDR3 runs to 13 residues. The ends lost 5 bases at V and 4 bases at J; junction bases unmatched: 4. Germline V gene data show CDR1 as MNHEY and CDR2 as SMNVEV (reference sequence). CDR3 DNA sequence: TGTGCCAGCAGTCAAAACAGGGGCACTGAAGCTTTCTTT. Translated, it gives CASSQNRGTEAFF.

The gene calls are TRBV4-3 and TRBJ2-3, with D hard to call. Per germline, CDR1 LGHNA and CDR2 YSLEER. V lost 5 bases and J 2 bases, leaving 20 bases between the germline ends. The CDR3 covers 17 residues. DNA for the CDR3: TGCGCCAGCAGCTACATGAGTCAAAGCGACTCCACAGATACGCAGTATTTT. Translated, it gives CASSYMSQSDSTDTQYF.